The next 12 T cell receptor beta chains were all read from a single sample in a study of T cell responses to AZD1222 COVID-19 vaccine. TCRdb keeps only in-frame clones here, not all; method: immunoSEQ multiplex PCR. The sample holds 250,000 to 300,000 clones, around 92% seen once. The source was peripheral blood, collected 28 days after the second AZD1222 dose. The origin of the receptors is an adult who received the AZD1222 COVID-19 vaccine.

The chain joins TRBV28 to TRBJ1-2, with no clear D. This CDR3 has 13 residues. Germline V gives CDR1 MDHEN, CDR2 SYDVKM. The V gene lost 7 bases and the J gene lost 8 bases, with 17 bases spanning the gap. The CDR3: CASNRPSERGYTF. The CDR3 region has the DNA TGTGCCAGCAATAGACCGTCCGAAAGGGGCTACACCTTC.

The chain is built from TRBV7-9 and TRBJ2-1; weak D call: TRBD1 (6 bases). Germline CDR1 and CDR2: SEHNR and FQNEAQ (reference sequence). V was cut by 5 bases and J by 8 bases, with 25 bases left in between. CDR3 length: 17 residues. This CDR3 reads CASSPPQGQGFYDEQFF. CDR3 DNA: TGTGCCAGCAGCCCTCCTCAAGGTCAGGGGTTTTACGATGAGCAGTTCTTC.

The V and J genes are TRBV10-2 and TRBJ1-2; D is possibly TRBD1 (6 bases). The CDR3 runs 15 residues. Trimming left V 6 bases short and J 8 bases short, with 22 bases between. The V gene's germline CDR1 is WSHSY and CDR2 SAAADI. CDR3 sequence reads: CASRDPSQDRGGYTF. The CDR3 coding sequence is TGCGCCAGCAGGGACCCCTCCCAGGACAGAGGCGGCTACACCTTC.

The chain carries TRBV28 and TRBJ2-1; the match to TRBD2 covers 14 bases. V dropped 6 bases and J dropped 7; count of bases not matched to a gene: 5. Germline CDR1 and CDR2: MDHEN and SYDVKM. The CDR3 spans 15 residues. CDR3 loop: CASRGLAGVGNEQFF. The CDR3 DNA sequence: TGTGCCAGCAGGGGACTAGCGGGAGTAGGGAATGAGCAGTTCTTC.

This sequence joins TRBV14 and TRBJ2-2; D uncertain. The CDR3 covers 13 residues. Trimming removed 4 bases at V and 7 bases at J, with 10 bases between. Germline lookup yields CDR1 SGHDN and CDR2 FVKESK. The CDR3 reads CASSPTLGGELFF. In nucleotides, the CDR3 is TGTGCCAGCAGCCCTACTCTAGGCGGGGAGCTGTTTTTT.

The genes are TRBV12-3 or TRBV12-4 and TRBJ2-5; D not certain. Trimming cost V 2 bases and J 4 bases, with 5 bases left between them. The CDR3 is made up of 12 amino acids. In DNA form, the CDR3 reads TGTGCCAGCAGTTTACGGCGAGAGACCCAGTACTTC. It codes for CASSLRRETQYF.

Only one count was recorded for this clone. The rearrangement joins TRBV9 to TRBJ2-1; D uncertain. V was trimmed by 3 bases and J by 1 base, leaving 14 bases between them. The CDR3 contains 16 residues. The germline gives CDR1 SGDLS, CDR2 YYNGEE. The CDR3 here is CASSAYSGLSYNEQFF. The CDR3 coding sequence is TGTGCCAGCAGCGCCTACAGTGGTCTGTCCTACAATGAGCAGTTCTTC.

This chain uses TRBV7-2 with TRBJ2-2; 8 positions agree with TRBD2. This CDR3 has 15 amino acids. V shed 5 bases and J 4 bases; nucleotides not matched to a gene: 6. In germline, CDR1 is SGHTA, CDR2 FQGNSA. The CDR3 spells CASSASRGGTGELFF. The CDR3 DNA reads TGTGCCAGCAGCGCTAGCCGGGGGGGCACCGGGGAGCTGTTTTTT.

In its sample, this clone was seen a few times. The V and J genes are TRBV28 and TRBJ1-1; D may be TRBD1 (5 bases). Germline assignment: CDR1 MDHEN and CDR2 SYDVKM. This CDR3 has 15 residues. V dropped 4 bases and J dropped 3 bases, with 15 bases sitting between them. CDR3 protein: CASSSPRGAYTEAFF. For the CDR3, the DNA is TGTGCCAGCAGTTCCCCTCGAGGGGCGTACACTGAAGCTTTCTTT.

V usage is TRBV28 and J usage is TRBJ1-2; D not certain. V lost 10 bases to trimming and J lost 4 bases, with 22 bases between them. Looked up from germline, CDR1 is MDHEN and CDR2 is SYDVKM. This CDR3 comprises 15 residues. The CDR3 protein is CATSDLGIKGYGYTF. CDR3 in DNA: TGTGCCACCTCCGATTTAGGGATTAAGGGCTATGGCTACACCTTC.

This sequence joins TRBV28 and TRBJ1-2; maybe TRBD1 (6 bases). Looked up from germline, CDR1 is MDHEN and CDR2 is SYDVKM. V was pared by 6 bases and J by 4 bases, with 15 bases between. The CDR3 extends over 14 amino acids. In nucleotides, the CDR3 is TGTGCCAGCAGACCCCGGCAGGGGAGCTATGGCTACACCTTC. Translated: CASRPRQGSYGYTF.

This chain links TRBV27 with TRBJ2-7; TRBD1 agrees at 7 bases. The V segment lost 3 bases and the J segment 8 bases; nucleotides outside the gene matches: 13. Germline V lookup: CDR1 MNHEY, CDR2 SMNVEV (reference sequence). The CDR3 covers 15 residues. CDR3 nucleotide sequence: TGTGCCAGCAGTTTCGGACCGCAGGGGGTCTTACAGCAGTACTTC. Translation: CASSFGPQGVLQQYF.